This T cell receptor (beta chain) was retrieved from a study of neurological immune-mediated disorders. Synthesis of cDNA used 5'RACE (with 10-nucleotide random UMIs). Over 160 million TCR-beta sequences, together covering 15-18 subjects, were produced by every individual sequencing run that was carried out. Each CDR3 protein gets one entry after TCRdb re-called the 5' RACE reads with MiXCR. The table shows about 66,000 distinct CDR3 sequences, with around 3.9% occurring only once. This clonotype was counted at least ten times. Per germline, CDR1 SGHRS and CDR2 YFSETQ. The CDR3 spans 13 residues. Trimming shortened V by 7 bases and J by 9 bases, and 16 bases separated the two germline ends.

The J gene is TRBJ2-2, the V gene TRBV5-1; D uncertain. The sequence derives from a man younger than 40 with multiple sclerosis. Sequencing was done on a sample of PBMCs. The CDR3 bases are TGCGCCAGCGGAATAAGGTCAGACCGGGAGCTGTTTTTT. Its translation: CASGIRSDRELFF.